This paragraph reports one T cell receptor beta chain. The sample belongs to a study of cytomegalovirus exposure and HLA in healthy donors. The method was immunoSEQ multiplex PCR; TCRdb's version includes in-frame clones alone and lacks a portion of them. The sample has hundreds of thousands of clones, over 75% seen once; the top ten hold 2% to 2.5%. Sample: PBMCs. The receptor was derived from a woman aged 18-29 years in good health and CMV-seropositive.

The CDR3 protein is CASSLGTGRGTEAFF. CDR3 in DNA: TGTGCCAGCAGCTTAGGCACAGGGAGGGGCACTGAAGCTTTCTTT. The V call is TRBV13, the J call TRBJ1-1; TRBD1 is a possible D gene (6 bases). From germline, CDR1 is PRHDT and CDR2 FYEKMQ (reference sequence). The CDR3 runs 15 residues. The germline V and J ends were trimmed by 0 bases and 4 bases, with 12 bases remaining between them.